This TCR beta chain was captured by sequencing in a study of control samples from healthy donors and cancer patients. Of note for this clone: Other nucleotide sequences in the sample specify the same CDR3.

The repertoire was sequenced with immunoSEQ multiplex PCR; TCRdb's copy has only in-frame clones and lacks some. This repertoire shows roughly 150,000 clones, around nine tenths found once; its top ten account for more than 1.5%. The sequenced sample consisted of blood. The TCR sequence derives from a man aged 18 to 29 in good health.

The chain's CDR3 is CAISGRDASTDTQYF. In DNA, the CDR3 is TGTGCCATCAGCGGCCGGGACGCCAGCACAGATACGCAGTATTTT. The V and J genes are TRBV10-3 and TRBJ2-3, with D possibly called TRBD1 or TRBD2 (5 bases each). The CDR3 contains 15 residues. CDR1 and CDR2 (germline): ENHRY, SYGVKD. V was shortened by 6 bases and J by 0 bases, with 13 bases between the two germline ends.